Following are 21 T cell receptor beta chains from one sample sequenced in a study of type 1 and type 2 diabetes patients. PCR was run on genomic DNA. The TCR beta CDR3 region was amplified using 30 forward and 13 reverse primers. TCRdb fed the multiplex PCR reads into MiXCR, producing one record per CDR3 protein. The sample consists of more than 250,000 distinct CDR3 sequences, 40% to 50% of them appearing once. Sequenced material: peripheral blood mononuclear cells (PBMCs). These receptors all come from a man younger than 35 with type 2 diabetes.

This clonotype was seen a handful of times. The chain recombines TRBV4-1 with TRBJ2-7; 7 nucleotides line up with TRBD2. The CDR3 runs 16 residues. Per germline, CDR1 MGHRA and CDR2 YSYEKL. V was pared by 3 bases and J by 1 base, with 9 bases of the junction left unmatched. Here the CDR3 DNA reads TGCGCCAGCAGCCAGGAAATTAGCGGGTTATCCTACGAGCAGTACTTC. Encoded protein: CASSQEISGLSYEQYF.

The chain uses TRBV7-9 and TRBJ1-1; D possibly corresponds to TRBD1 (5 bases). The germline gives CDR1 SEHNR, CDR2 FQNEAQ (reference sequence). The CDR3 sequence is 13 residues long. Trimming removed 2 bases at V and 3 bases at J, with 7 bases between. CDR3 residues: CASSLQGYTEAFF. In DNA, the CDR3 is TGTGCCAGCAGCTTACAGGGTTACACTGAAGCTTTCTTT.

The chain couples TRBV19 to TRBJ1-1; no reliable D call. The CDR3 has 14 amino acids. V was shortened by 7 bases and J by 1 base, with 13 bases between the two germline ends. The V gene's germline CDR1 is LNHDA and CDR2 SQIVND (reference sequence). This chain's CDR3 is CASTTKRRNTEAFF. The CDR3 nucleotides are TGTGCCAGTACCACCAAAAGACGGAACACTGAAGCTTTCTTT.

This chain links TRBV24-1 with TRBJ2-6; D perhaps matches TRBD2 (6 bases). The CDR3 is made up of 18 amino acids. Trimming cost V 3 bases and J 0 bases, with 14 bases left between them. Germline V CDR1 and CDR2: KGHDR, SFDVKD. In nucleotides, the CDR3 is TGTGCCACCAGTGATACCGTGGACGGGAGCTCTGGGGCCAACGTCCTGACTTTC. Translation: CATSDTVDGSSGANVLTF.

V gene TRBV2 combines with J gene TRBJ2-1; the D gene could be TRBD1 or TRBD2 (6 bases each). The CDR3 length is 11 residues. V shed 8 bases and J shed 9 bases, with 11 bases lying between them. CDR1 and CDR2 (germline): SNHLY, FYNNEI. CDR3 region: CASGGLREQFF. In DNA form, the CDR3 reads TGTGCCAGCGGGGGGCTACGTGAGCAGTTCTTC.

This chain joins TRBV7-9 and TRBJ1-1; D is unresolved. The CDR3 consists of 15 residues. Trimming removed 5 bases from V and 0 bases from J, with 13 bases in between. Germline assignment: CDR1 SEHNR and CDR2 FQNEAQ (reference sequence). CDR3 region: CASSVTAIVNTEAFF. The CDR3 DNA reads TGTGCCAGCAGCGTTACAGCGATCGTGAACACTGAAGCTTTCTTT.

This clonotype has just a few counts. The chain is built from TRBV19 and TRBJ1-2; D not certain. This CDR3 contains 14 residues. Trimming removed 3 bases at V and 3 bases at J, with 11 bases between. Germline V gene lookup returns CDR1 LNHDA and CDR2 SQIVND (reference sequence). The CDR3, as DNA: TGTGCCAGTAGTATCCGTGAGAGGGACTATGGCTACACCTTC. Amino acids: CASSIRERDYGYTF.

The chain is built from TRBV12-3 or TRBV12-4 and TRBJ2-7, with 7 bases matching TRBD1. The CDR3 totals 14 residues. The ends lost 6 bases at V and 3 bases at J; junction bases unmatched: 8. CDR3 loop: CASSPGQFVYEQYF. For the CDR3, the DNA is TGTGCCAGCAGCCCGGGACAGTTCGTCTACGAGCAGTACTTC.

For the CDR3, the DNA is TGCAGTGCTAGCCCTGACTCGGACAGGGAAAGTTGGGGGGGTAGCTACGAGCAGTACTTC. It translates to CSASPDSDRESWGGSYEQYF. The chain has TRBV20-1 and TRBJ2-7; D is possibly TRBD1 (8 bases). V lost 3 bases and J 3 bases, leaving 33 bases between the germline ends. Germline V gene sequence: CDR1 DFQATT, CDR2 SNEGSKA (reference sequence). There are 20 residues in the CDR3.

This clonotype was found a few times. This rearrangement joins TRBV19 to TRBJ2-7; D call uncertain. The CDR3 totals 13 residues. The germline gives CDR1 LNHDA, CDR2 SQIVND (reference sequence). V lost 9 bases to trimming and J lost 4 bases, with 16 bases between them. This CDR3 is CASAAVSGYEQYF. For the CDR3, the DNA is TGTGCCAGCGCCGCTGTGTCTGGATACGAGCAGTACTTC. The entire variable domain, with the rest obtained from reference TRBV19 and TRBJ2-7, is as follows: DGGITQSPKYLFRKEGQNVTLSCEQNLNHDAMYWYRQDPGQGLRLIYYSQIVNDFQKGDIAEGYSVSREKKESFPLTVTSAQKNPTAFYLCASAAVSGYEQYFGPGTRLTVT.

Notes on this clonotype: A much larger clone differs from this one at a single base, so this may be a read error. This chain joins TRBV14 and TRBJ2-7, with a tentative D call TRBD1 (5 bases). The CDR3 totals 14 residues. The ends were cut back, 4 bases at V and 2 bases at J, with 12 bases in the middle. Germline CDR1 reads SGHDN; CDR2 reads FVKESK. CDR3 DNA sequence: TGTGCCAGCAGCCTAGCAGGGCAGGCCTACGAGCAGTACTTC. It yields the protein CASSLAGQAYEQYF.

In the case of this clonotype: A much larger clone differs by one base, so this may be a read error. The CDR3 here is CASSRMSGDGTYGYTF. The CDR3 DNA is TGTGCCAGCAGTAGAATGTCAGGGGACGGAACCTATGGCTACACCTTC. J is TRBJ1-2 and V is TRBV2; maybe TRBD1 (6 bases). CDR1 is SNHLY and CDR2 is FYNNEI in the germline V gene. V gave up 5 bases and J gave up 4 bases, with 20 bases separating them. This CDR3 is 16 amino acids long.

Concerning this clonotype: The junction does not match germline at one end; this may be a read error. This rearrangement joins TRBV6-1 to TRBJ2-7; no definite D call. The CDR3 sequence is 15 residues long. Germline CDR1 is MNHNS and CDR2 is SASEGT. CDR3 sequence reads: CASSDTPVGIGEQYF. The CDR3 DNA reads as TGCGCCAGCAGTGACACACCCGTCGGTATAGGCGAGCAGTACTTC.

The chain joins TRBV20-1 to TRBJ2-5, with a weak D call TRBD1 (7 bases). Germline CDR1 and CDR2: DFQATT and SNEGSKA (reference sequence). Between the trimmed V and J ends, which lost 6 bases and 4 bases, there was a span of 18 bases. CDR3 length: 14 residues. This CDR3 is CSALVQGGGETQYF. The CDR3 coding sequence is TGCAGTGCACTCGTTCAGGGGGGAGGAGAGACCCAGTACTTC.

This clonotype came up a few times. The chain links TRBV29-1 to TRBJ1-2; perhaps TRBD1 as D (5 bases). Germline-derived CDR1 and CDR2 are SQVTM and ANQGSEA. The CDR3 extends over 12 amino acids. The germline V and J ends were trimmed by 0 bases and 8 bases, with 10 bases remaining between them. The DNA for the CDR3 is TGCAGCGTTGAAGATCCGGGGGAGGGCTACACCTTC. It encodes CSVEDPGEGYTF.

With regard to this clonotype: A single base separates this from a much larger clone, so it may be a read error. The genes are TRBV2 and TRBJ2-2, with no clear D. The CDR3 loop spans 13 amino acids. CDR1 is SNHLY, CDR2 FYNNEI, per germline. CDR3 nucleotide sequence: TGTGCCGGCAGTGGCGAATCGGCCGGGGAGCTGTTTTTT. This translates into CAGSGESAGELFF.

CDR3: CASSFVGADGYTF. DNA for the CDR3: TGTGCCAGCAGTTTTGTGGGGGCTGATGGCTACACCTTC. The rearrangement uses TRBV12-3 or TRBV12-4 and TRBJ1-2; TRBD1 might be the D (6 bases). The CDR3 length is 13 residues. The germline V and J ends were trimmed by 3 bases and 6 bases, with 11 bases remaining between them.

This clonotype was recorded a few times. The chain couples TRBV6-6 to TRBJ1-1; D gene unclear. This CDR3 contains 13 residues. With 3 bases removed from V and 1 base from J, the gap between germline ends came to 6 bases. From germline, CDR1 is MNHNY and CDR2 SVGAGI (reference sequence). Written as DNA, the CDR3 is TGTGCCAGCAGTTATGGGCCGAACACTGAAGCTTTCTTT. Translated: CASSYGPNTEAFF.

V is TRBV7-2 and J is TRBJ1-5, with 7 bases aligning to TRBD1. V was pared by 2 bases and J by 4 bases, with 5 bases of the junction left unmatched. The CDR3 contains 15 residues. Germline V gene lookup returns CDR1 SGHTA and CDR2 FQGNSA. This chain's CDR3 is CASSLQGVGNQPQHF. In DNA, the CDR3 is TGTGCCAGCAGCTTACAGGGGGTCGGTAATCAGCCCCAGCATTTT.

The V call is TRBV11-2, the J call TRBJ2-5; TRBD2 agrees at 10 bases. The DNA end is a closer match to TRBJ2-1, so the J assignment may be wrong. CDR3 length: 18 amino acids. Germline V gives CDR1 SGHAT, CDR2 FQNNGV. DNA of the CDR3: TGTGCCAGCAGCTTAGCAGGGCTAGCGGGAGTTTTGGGTAGTGAGCAGTTCTTC. Protein product: CASSLAGLAGVLGSEQFF.

The V call is TRBV25-1, the J call TRBJ2-3; the D is unclear. The ends were cut back, 0 bases at V and 7 bases at J, with 8 bases in the middle. Germline V gene data show CDR1 as MGHDK and CDR2 as SYGVNS. This CDR3 contains 13 residues. The CDR3 DNA sequence: TGTGCCAGCAGTGAATACATGGCCAATACGCAGTATTTT. Translated, it gives CASSEYMANTQYF.